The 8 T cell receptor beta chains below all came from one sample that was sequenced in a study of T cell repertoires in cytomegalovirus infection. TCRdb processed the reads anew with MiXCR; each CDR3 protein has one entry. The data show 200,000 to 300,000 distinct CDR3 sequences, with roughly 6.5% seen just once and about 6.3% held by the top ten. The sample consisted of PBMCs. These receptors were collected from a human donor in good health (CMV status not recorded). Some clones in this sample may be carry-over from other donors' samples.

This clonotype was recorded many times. The CDR3 reads CASSGARENEQFF. The CDR3 DNA reads TGTGCCAGCAGTGGGGCCAGGGAAAATGAGCAGTTCTTC. The chain links TRBV12-3 or TRBV12-4 to TRBJ2-1, with D possibly matching TRBD1 (5 bases). The CDR3 is 13 amino acids. V gave up 5 bases and J gave up 7 bases, with 12 bases separating them.

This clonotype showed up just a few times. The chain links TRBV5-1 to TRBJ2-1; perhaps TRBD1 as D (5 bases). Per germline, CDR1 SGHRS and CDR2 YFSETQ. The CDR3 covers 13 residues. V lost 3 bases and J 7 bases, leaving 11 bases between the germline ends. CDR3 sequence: CASSSVQGNEQFF. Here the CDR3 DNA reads TGCGCCAGCAGCTCCGTTCAGGGAAATGAGCAGTTCTTC. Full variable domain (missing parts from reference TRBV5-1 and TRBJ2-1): KAGVTQTPRYLIKTRGQQVTLSCSPISGHRSVSWYQQTPGQGLQFLFEYFSETQRNKGNFPGRFSGRQFSNSRSEMNVSTLELGDSALYLCASSSVQGNEQFFGPGTRLTVL.

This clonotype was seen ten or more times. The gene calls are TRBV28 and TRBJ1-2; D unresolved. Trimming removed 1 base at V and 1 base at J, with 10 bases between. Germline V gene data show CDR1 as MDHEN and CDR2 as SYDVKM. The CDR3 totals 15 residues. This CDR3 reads CASSLLIRSNYGYTF. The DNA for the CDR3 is TGTGCCAGCAGTTTATTAATCAGGAGTAACTATGGCTACACCTTC.

The CDR3 bases are TGCAGTGCTAGCCAGAGTATGAACACTGAAGCTTTCTTT. Amino acids: CSASQSMNTEAFF. V and J are TRBV20-1 and TRBJ1-1; D call uncertain. Germline V lookup: CDR1 DFQATT, CDR2 SNEGSKA (reference sequence). CDR3 length: 13 residues. V was shortened by 3 bases and J by 0 bases, with 8 bases between the two germline ends.

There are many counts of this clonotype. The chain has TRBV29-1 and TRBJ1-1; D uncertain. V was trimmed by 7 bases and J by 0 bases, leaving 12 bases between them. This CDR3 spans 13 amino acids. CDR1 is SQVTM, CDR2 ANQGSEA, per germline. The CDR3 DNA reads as TGCAGCGGCGGACTGTTGATGAACACTGAAGCTTTCTTT. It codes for CSGGLLMNTEAFF.

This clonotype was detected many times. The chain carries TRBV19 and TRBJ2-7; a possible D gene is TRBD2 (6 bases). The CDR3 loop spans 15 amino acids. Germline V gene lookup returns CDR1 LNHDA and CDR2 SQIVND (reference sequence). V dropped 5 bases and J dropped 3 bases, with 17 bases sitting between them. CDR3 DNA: TGTGCCAGTAGTTCCGTTGGGGAGGCAGGCTACGAGCAGTACTTC. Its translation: CASSSVGEAGYEQYF. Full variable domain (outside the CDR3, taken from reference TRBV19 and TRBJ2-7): DGGITQSPKYLFRKEGQNVTLSCEQNLNHDAMYWYRQDPGQGLRLIYYSQIVNDFQKGDIAEGYSVSREKKESFPLTVTSAQKNPTAFYLCASSSVGEAGYEQYFGPGTRLTVT.

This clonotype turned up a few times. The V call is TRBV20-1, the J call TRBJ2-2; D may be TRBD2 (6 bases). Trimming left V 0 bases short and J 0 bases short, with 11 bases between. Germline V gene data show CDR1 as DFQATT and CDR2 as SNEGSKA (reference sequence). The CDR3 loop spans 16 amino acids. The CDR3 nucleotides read TGCAGTGCTAGAGATAAGCGGGCAGCGAACACCGGGGAGCTGTTTTTT. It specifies CSARDKRAANTGELFF.

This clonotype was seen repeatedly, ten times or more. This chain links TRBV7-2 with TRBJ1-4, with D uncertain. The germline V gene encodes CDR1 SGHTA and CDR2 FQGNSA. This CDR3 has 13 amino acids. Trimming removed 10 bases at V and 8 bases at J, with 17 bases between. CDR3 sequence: CAIGKGSKEKLFF. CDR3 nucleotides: TGTGCCATCGGCAAGGGATCGAAGGAAAAACTGTTTTTT.